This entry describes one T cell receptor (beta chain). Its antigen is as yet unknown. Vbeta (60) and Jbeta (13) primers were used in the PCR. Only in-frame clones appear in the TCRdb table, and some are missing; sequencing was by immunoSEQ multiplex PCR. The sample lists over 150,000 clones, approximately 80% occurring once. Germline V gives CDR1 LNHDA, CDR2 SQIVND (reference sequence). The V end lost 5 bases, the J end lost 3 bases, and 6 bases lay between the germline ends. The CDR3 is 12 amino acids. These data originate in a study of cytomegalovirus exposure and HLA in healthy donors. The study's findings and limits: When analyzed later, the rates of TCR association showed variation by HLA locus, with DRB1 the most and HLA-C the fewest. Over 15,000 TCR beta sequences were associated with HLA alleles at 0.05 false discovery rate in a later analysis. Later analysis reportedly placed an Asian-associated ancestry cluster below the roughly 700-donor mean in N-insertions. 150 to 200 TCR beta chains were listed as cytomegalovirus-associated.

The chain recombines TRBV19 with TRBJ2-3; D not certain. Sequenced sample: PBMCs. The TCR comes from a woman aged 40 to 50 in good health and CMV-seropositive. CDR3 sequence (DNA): TGTGCCAGTAGTCCTACGACAGATACGCAGTATTTT. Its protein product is CASSPTTDTQYF.